This TCR beta chain was identified during a study of control samples from healthy donors and cancer patients. Clones were read by immunoSEQ multiplex PCR, and TCRdb kept only the in-frame ones, dropping some. The sample lists under 7,500 clones; 82% were seen once. The V gene end was trimmed by 3 bases and the J gene end by 5 bases; junction bases not matched to a gene: 6. The CDR3 covers 14 residues. The V gene's germline CDR1 is SEHNR and CDR2 FQNEAQ (reference sequence). This sequence was found in an older man with lung cancer. The chain combines TRBV7-9 with TRBJ1-2, with 7 bases fitting TRBD1. The sequencing input was PBMCs. The CDR3 sequence is CASSFSGTVYGYTF. Written as DNA, the CDR3 is TGTGCCAGCAGCTTTTCCGGGACAGTGTATGGCTACACCTTC.